The present T cell receptor (beta chain) was sequenced within a study of CD8+ T cells in alopecia areata. General study points: Against the mouse data, patients shared TCRs less clearly, possibly for HLA reasons. Lesional scalp, especially alopecia totalis/universalis, showed higher clonality than normal scalp.

On this clone itself: Its antigen is unknown. Genes and germline are mouse.

After pooling, cutaneous lymph node cells were sorted with CD4, CD8alpha, NKG2D, NKG2ACE and other markers. RNA was isolated and reverse transcribed to cDNA, the sequencing template. Assay used: immunoSEQ multiplex PCR; TCRdb lists only in-frame clones, some missing. This table holds 200,000 to 300,000 clones with no singletons; the top ten claim less than 1.5%. The TCR comes from a C3H/HeJ mouse with alopecia areata. This mouse strain has H2-k as its MHC haplotype. Input material: CD4+ T cells sorted from a lymph node.

CDR3 protein: CASSQEGTGGVTGQLYF. The DNA read from the CDR3 is TGTGCCAGCAGCCAAGAAGGGACTGGGGGGGTCACCGGG. This chain links TRBV5 with TRBJ2-2; 13 bases fit TRBD2. The read terminates 4 residues before the CDR3 end, so the remaining end is supplied by the germline J gene. V was pared by 0 bases and J by 4 bases, with 2 bases of the junction left unmatched. The CDR3 sequence is 17 residues long. CDR1 is LGHNA and CDR2 is YNLKQL in the germline V gene (reference sequence).